This T cell receptor (beta chain) comes out of a study of blood T cell repertoires in COVID-19. About the research overall: The origin of the acute and convalescent COVID-19 samples was the United States, Italy and Spain.

Germline CDR1 reads SGHRS; CDR2 reads YFSETQ. CDR3 length equals 13 residues. V was pared by 2 bases and J by 5 bases, with 10 bases between. In the original analysis: Estimated nucleated cell counts came from reference gene primer amplification. Generated by immunoSEQ multiplex PCR, the TCRdb table keeps only in-frame clones and is missing some. That table is the source of V, J and clone size, and D and trimming were worked out from the DNA. The sample has hundreds of thousands of clones, around nine tenths seen once. Sequenced material: peripheral blood. The J gene is TRBJ2-5, the V gene TRBV5-1, with D possibly TRBD2 on 5 matching bases. The sequence came from a man aged 60 to 75 who had recovered from COVID-19. Here the CDR3 reads CASSFSGWETQYF. CDR3 in DNA: TGCGCCAGCAGCTTTTCGGGGTGGGAGACCCAGTACTTC.